Listed below are T cell receptor beta chains from one sample, sequenced in a study of Ad26.COV2.S vaccination and SARS-CoV-2 variants. The method was immunoSEQ multiplex PCR; TCRdb's version includes in-frame clones alone and lacks a portion of them. The repertoire holds around 340,000 clones, with roughly 90% as singletons. The sample in question was peripheral blood, obtained in a trial of Ad26.COV2.S vaccine versus placebo. These receptors came from a person aged 18-65 years who received the Ad26.COV2.S COVID-19 vaccine or a placebo. The CDR3 runs from the conserved cysteine through the conserved F or W. Each record gives: clone size, V gene, CDR3 length, D gene, J gene, CDR3 protein, CDR3 DNA. A D gene is named only where the DNA matches it firmly. Only some rows state a clone size, as once, few, many or a class for expanded clones.

clone_size: NA; v_call: TRBV4-1; cdr3_length: 18; d_call: TRBD2; j_call: TRBJ2-5; cdr3_aa: CASSQTGLAGSIQETQYF; cdr3_nt: TGCGCCAGCAGCCAGACGGGACTAGCGGGATCAATACAAGAGACCCAGTACTTC
clone_size: once; v_call: TRBV13; cdr3_length: 13; d_call: NA; j_call: TRBJ1-3; cdr3_aa: CASSLFSGNTIYF; cdr3_nt: TGTGCCAGCAGCCTGTTCTCTGGAAACACCATATATTTT
clone_size: NA; v_call: TRBV3-1/TRBV3-2; cdr3_length: 15; d_call: TRBD1; j_call: TRBJ1-2; cdr3_aa: CASSPTGVFNYGYTF; cdr3_nt: TGTGCCAGCAGCCCGACAGGGGTGTTTAACTATGGCTACACCTTC
clone_size: NA; v_call: TRBV28; cdr3_length: 14; d_call: NA; j_call: TRBJ2-1; cdr3_aa: CASRTSGEYNEQFF; cdr3_nt: TGTGCCAGCCGAACATCAGGGGAGTACAATGAGCAGTTCTTC
clone_size: once; v_call: TRBV3-1/TRBV3-2; cdr3_length: 15; d_call: NA; j_call: TRBJ2-3; cdr3_aa: CASSPGGTGTDTQYF; cdr3_nt: TGTGCCAGCAGCCCCGGCGGGACAGGCACAGATACGCAGTATTTT
clone_size: NA; v_call: TRBV7-3; cdr3_length: 13; d_call: NA; j_call: TRBJ1-1; cdr3_aa: CASSLTQGTEAFF; cdr3_nt: TGTGCCAGCAGCTTAACTCAGGGCACTGAAGCTTTCTTT
clone_size: NA; v_call: TRBV6-2/TRBV6-3; cdr3_length: 15; d_call: TRBD1; j_call: TRBJ1-6; cdr3_aa: CASSYLGQATSPLHF; cdr3_nt: TGTGCCAGCAGTTACCTCGGACAGGCCACTTCACCCCTCCACTTT
clone_size: NA; v_call: TRBV6-2/TRBV6-3; cdr3_length: 15; d_call: TRBD1; j_call: TRBJ1-2; cdr3_aa: CASSRRTGGPGGYTF; cdr3_nt: TGTGCCAGCAGCCGCCGGACAGGGGGTCCCGGTGGCTACACCTTC
clone_size: NA; v_call: TRBV5-1; cdr3_length: 15; d_call: NA; j_call: TRBJ2-7; cdr3_aa: CASSLSRQVQEGQYF; cdr3_nt: TGCGCCAGCAGCCTTTCGAGACAGGTCCAGGAGGGGCAGTACTTC
clone_size: NA; v_call: TRBV19; cdr3_length: 15; d_call: TRBD1; j_call: TRBJ1-5; cdr3_aa: CASSIARGLVQPQHF; cdr3_nt: TGTGCCAGTAGTATAGCCAGGGGGCTGGTTCAGCCCCAGCATTTT
clone_size: NA; v_call: TRBV7-8; cdr3_length: 17; d_call: TRBD2; j_call: TRBJ2-2; cdr3_aa: CASSLDNGGWNTGELFF; cdr3_nt: TGTGCCAGCAGCTTAGACAACGGGGGGTGGAACACCGGGGAGCTGTTTTTT
clone_size: NA; v_call: TRBV10-3; cdr3_length: 14; d_call: TRBD1; j_call: TRBJ1-6; cdr3_aa: CAISAGTDNSPLHF; cdr3_nt: TGTGCCATCAGTGCCGGGACAGATAATTCACCCCTCCACTTT
clone_size: NA; v_call: TRBV5-3; cdr3_length: 14; d_call: NA; j_call: TRBJ1-4; cdr3_aa: CARSQQPLNEKLFF; cdr3_nt: TGTGCCAGAAGCCAACAGCCCCTCAATGAAAAACTGTTTTTT
clone_size: NA; v_call: TRBV24-1; cdr3_length: 13; d_call: NA; j_call: TRBJ2-1; cdr3_aa: CATEDRWYNEQFF; cdr3_nt: TGTGCCACGGAGGATCGTTGGTACAATGAGCAGTTCTTC
clone_size: once; v_call: TRBV11-2; cdr3_length: 15; d_call: TRBD1; j_call: TRBJ2-7; cdr3_aa: CASSEGTGDHYEQYF; cdr3_nt: TGTGCCAGCAGCGAGGGAACAGGGGATCACTACGAGCAGTACTTC
clone_size: few; v_call: TRBV5-1; cdr3_length: 18; d_call: TRBD1; j_call: TRBJ1-4; cdr3_aa: CASSLGWDREADNEKLFF; cdr3_nt: TGCGCCAGCAGCTTGGGGTGGGACAGGGAGGCCGATAATGAAAAACTGTTTTTT
clone_size: NA; v_call: TRBV27; cdr3_length: 14; d_call: NA; j_call: TRBJ1-1; cdr3_aa: CASSYQGFGTEAFF; cdr3_nt: TGTGCCAGCAGTTACCAGGGCTTCGGTACTGAAGCTTTCTTT
clone_size: few; v_call: TRBV4-1; cdr3_length: 14; d_call: NA; j_call: TRBJ1-2; cdr3_aa: CASSQPDSRYGYTF; cdr3_nt: TGCGCCAGCAGCCAGCCAGACTCTAGATATGGCTACACCTTC
clone_size: NA; v_call: TRBV27; cdr3_length: 15; d_call: TRBD2; j_call: TRBJ2-5; cdr3_aa: CASSSVGGVRETQYF; cdr3_nt: TGTGCCAGCAGTTCCGTCGGGGGGGTACGAGAGACCCAGTACTTC
clone_size: NA; v_call: TRBV10-1; cdr3_length: 13; d_call: NA; j_call: TRBJ1-1; cdr3_aa: CASSPQPNTEAFF; cdr3_nt: TGCGCCAGCAGTCCACAGCCCAACACTGAAGCTTTCTTT
clone_size: NA; v_call: TRBV3-1/TRBV3-2; cdr3_length: 17; d_call: NA; j_call: TRBJ1-5; cdr3_aa: CASSPREGTGSNQPQHF; cdr3_nt: TGTGCCAGCAGCCCACGGGAAGGAACGGGAAGCAATCAGCCCCAGCATTTT
clone_size: NA; v_call: TRBV25-1; cdr3_length: 14; d_call: NA; j_call: TRBJ1-1; cdr3_aa: CASKPGPLNTEAFF; cdr3_nt: TGTGCCAGCAAGCCGGGACCCTTGAACACTGAAGCTTTCTTT
clone_size: NA; v_call: TRBV7-2; cdr3_length: 14; d_call: NA; j_call: TRBJ2-7; cdr3_aa: CASSAPGQTYEQYF; cdr3_nt: TGTGCCAGCAGCGCGCCGGGACAAACCTACGAGCAGTACTTC
clone_size: NA; v_call: TRBV13; cdr3_length: 16; d_call: NA; j_call: TRBJ2-5; cdr3_aa: CASSLGRGGAEETQYF; cdr3_nt: TGTGCCAGCAGCTTAGGCCGTGGGGGTGCGGAGGAGACCCAGTACTTC
clone_size: NA; v_call: TRBV5-4; cdr3_length: 14; d_call: NA; j_call: TRBJ2-2; cdr3_aa: CASSKEQWTGELFF; cdr3_nt: TGTGCCAGCAGTAAGGAACAGTGGACCGGGGAGCTGTTTTTT
clone_size: NA; v_call: TRBV12-5; cdr3_length: 15; d_call: NA; j_call: TRBJ1-5; cdr3_aa: CASGLDRNSNQPQHF; cdr3_nt: TGTGCTAGTGGTTTGGACAGGAATAGCAATCAGCCCCAGCATTTT
clone_size: NA; v_call: TRBV9; cdr3_length: 15; d_call: NA; j_call: TRBJ2-5; cdr3_aa: CASGGYDAVEETQYF; cdr3_nt: TGTGCCAGCGGTGGGTACGACGCCGTTGAAGAGACCCAGTACTTC
clone_size: NA; v_call: TRBV7-2; cdr3_length: 17; d_call: NA; j_call: TRBJ1-6; cdr3_aa: CASSLMMRAEPNSPLHF; cdr3_nt: TGTGCCAGCAGCTTAATGATGAGGGCAGAGCCAAATTCACCCCTCCACTTT
clone_size: NA; v_call: TRBV7-2; cdr3_length: 18; d_call: TRBD1; j_call: TRBJ1-2; cdr3_aa: CASSLDGGRGRIGYGYTF; cdr3_nt: TGTGCCAGCAGCTTAGATGGGGGCAGGGGGCGAATTGGCTATGGCTACACCTTC
clone_size: NA; v_call: TRBV18; cdr3_length: 15; d_call: NA; j_call: TRBJ2-2; cdr3_aa: CASSPPPGNTGELFF; cdr3_nt: TGTGCCAGCTCACCACCGCCAGGGAACACCGGGGAGCTGTTTTTT
clone_size: NA; v_call: TRBV10-2; cdr3_length: 16; d_call: NA; j_call: TRBJ1-3; cdr3_aa: CASSSRSPGSGNTIYF; cdr3_nt: TGCGCCAGCAGTTCTCGAAGTCCGGGCTCTGGAAACACCATATATTTT
clone_size: NA; v_call: TRBV4-2; cdr3_length: 15; d_call: TRBD1; j_call: TRBJ1-2; cdr3_aa: CASSTIQGSNYGYTF; cdr3_nt: TGTGCCAGCAGCACTATACAGGGGAGTAACTATGGCTACACCTTC
clone_size: NA; v_call: TRBV24-1; cdr3_length: 16; d_call: NA; j_call: TRBJ2-1; cdr3_aa: CATSDSRGLRYNEQFF; cdr3_nt: TGTGCCACCAGTGATTCCCGGGGTCTTCGATACAATGAGCAGTTCTTC
clone_size: NA; v_call: TRBV4-1; cdr3_length: 16; d_call: NA; j_call: TRBJ2-7; cdr3_aa: CASSGPSRGQDYEQYF; cdr3_nt: TGCGCCAGCAGCGGACCTAGCAGGGGCCAGGATTACGAGCAGTACTTC
clone_size: once; v_call: TRBV3-1/TRBV3-2; cdr3_length: 15; d_call: NA; j_call: TRBJ2-7; cdr3_aa: CASSRDLKGSYEQYF; cdr3_nt: TGTGCCAGCAGCCGAGACCTGAAAGGGAGCTACGAGCAGTACTTC
clone_size: NA; v_call: TRBV2; cdr3_length: 15; d_call: NA; j_call: TRBJ1-2; cdr3_aa: CASSSNIFFDYGYTF; cdr3_nt: TGTGCCAGCAGTTCAAACATCTTCTTCGACTATGGCTACACCTTC
clone_size: NA; v_call: TRBV5-4; cdr3_length: 13; d_call: NA; j_call: TRBJ1-2; cdr3_aa: CASTSVGIYGYTF; cdr3_nt: TGTGCCAGCACCTCAGTCGGGATCTATGGCTACACCTTC
clone_size: NA; v_call: TRBV6-6; cdr3_length: 15; d_call: NA; j_call: TRBJ2-7; cdr3_aa: CASSADASNPYEQYF; cdr3_nt: TGTGCCAGCAGTGCGGACGCGTCGAATCCCTACGAGCAGTACTTC
clone_size: NA; v_call: TRBV7-8; cdr3_length: 16; d_call: TRBD1; j_call: TRBJ2-3; cdr3_aa: CASSPGRDRGSDTQYF; cdr3_nt: TGTGCCAGCAGCCCAGGTCGGGACAGGGGGAGCGATACGCAGTATTTT
clone_size: NA; v_call: TRBV20-1; cdr3_length: 13; d_call: NA; j_call: TRBJ2-1; cdr3_aa: CSASKGLVNEQFF; cdr3_nt: TGCAGTGCTAGTAAGGGCCTCGTTAATGAGCAGTTCTTC
clone_size: NA; v_call: TRBV18; cdr3_length: 17; d_call: TRBD2; j_call: TRBJ2-1; cdr3_aa: CASSLRTSGSGYNEQFF; cdr3_nt: TGTGCCAGCTCCCTACGGACTAGCGGGAGCGGATACAATGAGCAGTTCTTC
clone_size: NA; v_call: TRBV6-7; cdr3_length: 17; d_call: TRBD2; j_call: TRBJ2-5; cdr3_aa: CASSSPLATKYQETQYF; cdr3_nt: TGTGCCAGCAGTTCCCCACTAGCGACTAAGTACCAAGAGACCCAGTACTTC
clone_size: once; v_call: TRBV9; cdr3_length: 15; d_call: NA; j_call: TRBJ1-5; cdr3_aa: CASSVGLISNQPQHF; cdr3_nt: TGTGCCAGCAGCGTAGGACTTATAAGCAATCAGCCCCAGCATTTT
clone_size: NA; v_call: TRBV2; cdr3_length: 15; d_call: NA; j_call: TRBJ1-6; cdr3_aa: CASRGGSSYNSPLHF; cdr3_nt: TGTGCCAGCAGAGGCGGGAGCTCCTATAATTCACCCCTCCACTTT
clone_size: NA; v_call: TRBV7-2; cdr3_length: 14; d_call: TRBD1; j_call: TRBJ2-7; cdr3_aa: CASSSGDRAYEQYF; cdr3_nt: TGTGCCAGCAGCTCAGGGGACAGGGCCTACGAGCAGTACTTC
clone_size: NA; v_call: TRBV18; cdr3_length: 18; d_call: TRBD2; j_call: TRBJ2-3; cdr3_aa: CASSPLAGLIDNTDTQYF; cdr3_nt: TGTGCCAGCTCACCTCTAGCGGGACTAATTGATAACACAGATACGCAGTATTTT
clone_size: few; v_call: TRBV5-1; cdr3_length: 16; d_call: TRBD1; j_call: TRBJ2-2; cdr3_aa: CASSIGQGRATGELFF; cdr3_nt: TGCGCCAGCAGCATCGGACAGGGGAGAGCTACCGGGGAGCTGTTTTTT
clone_size: once; v_call: TRBV7-2; cdr3_length: 13; d_call: NA; j_call: TRBJ2-1; cdr3_aa: CASRPTGLDEQFF; cdr3_nt: TGTGCCAGCAGACCTACAGGGTTGGACGAGCAGTTCTTC
clone_size: NA; v_call: TRBV18; cdr3_length: 14; d_call: NA; j_call: TRBJ1-1; cdr3_aa: CASSPTGGWSEAFF; cdr3_nt: TGTGCCAGCTCACCCACAGGAGGGTGGTCTGAAGCTTTCTTT
clone_size: NA; v_call: TRBV11-2; cdr3_length: 12; d_call: NA; j_call: TRBJ2-7; cdr3_aa: CASSRSSWEQYF; cdr3_nt: TGTGCCAGCAGCCGCTCCTCATGGGAGCAGTACTTC
clone_size: NA; v_call: TRBV18; cdr3_length: 15; d_call: TRBD1; j_call: TRBJ2-7; cdr3_aa: CASSPVGQGVNEQYF; cdr3_nt: TGTGCCAGCTCACCAGTGGGACAGGGAGTCAATGAGCAGTACTTC
clone_size: NA; v_call: TRBV11-2; cdr3_length: 13; d_call: NA; j_call: TRBJ2-1; cdr3_aa: CASSLGGANEQFF; cdr3_nt: TGTGCCAGCAGCTTAGGGGGAGCCAATGAGCAGTTCTTC
clone_size: NA; v_call: TRBV4-3; cdr3_length: 17; d_call: TRBD2; j_call: TRBJ2-1; cdr3_aa: CASSQALTSGGNNEQFF; cdr3_nt: TGCGCCAGCAGCCAAGCACTGACTAGCGGAGGTAACAATGAGCAGTTCTTC
clone_size: NA; v_call: TRBV2; cdr3_length: 15; d_call: NA; j_call: TRBJ1-1; cdr3_aa: CASGRENSMNTEAFF; cdr3_nt: TGTGCCAGCGGGCGGGAAAACAGCATGAACACTGAAGCTTTCTTT
clone_size: NA; v_call: TRBV11-2; cdr3_length: 14; d_call: NA; j_call: TRBJ1-1; cdr3_aa: CASSHGGAGSEAFF; cdr3_nt: TGTGCCAGCAGCCATGGGGGGGCAGGGTCTGAAGCTTTCTTT